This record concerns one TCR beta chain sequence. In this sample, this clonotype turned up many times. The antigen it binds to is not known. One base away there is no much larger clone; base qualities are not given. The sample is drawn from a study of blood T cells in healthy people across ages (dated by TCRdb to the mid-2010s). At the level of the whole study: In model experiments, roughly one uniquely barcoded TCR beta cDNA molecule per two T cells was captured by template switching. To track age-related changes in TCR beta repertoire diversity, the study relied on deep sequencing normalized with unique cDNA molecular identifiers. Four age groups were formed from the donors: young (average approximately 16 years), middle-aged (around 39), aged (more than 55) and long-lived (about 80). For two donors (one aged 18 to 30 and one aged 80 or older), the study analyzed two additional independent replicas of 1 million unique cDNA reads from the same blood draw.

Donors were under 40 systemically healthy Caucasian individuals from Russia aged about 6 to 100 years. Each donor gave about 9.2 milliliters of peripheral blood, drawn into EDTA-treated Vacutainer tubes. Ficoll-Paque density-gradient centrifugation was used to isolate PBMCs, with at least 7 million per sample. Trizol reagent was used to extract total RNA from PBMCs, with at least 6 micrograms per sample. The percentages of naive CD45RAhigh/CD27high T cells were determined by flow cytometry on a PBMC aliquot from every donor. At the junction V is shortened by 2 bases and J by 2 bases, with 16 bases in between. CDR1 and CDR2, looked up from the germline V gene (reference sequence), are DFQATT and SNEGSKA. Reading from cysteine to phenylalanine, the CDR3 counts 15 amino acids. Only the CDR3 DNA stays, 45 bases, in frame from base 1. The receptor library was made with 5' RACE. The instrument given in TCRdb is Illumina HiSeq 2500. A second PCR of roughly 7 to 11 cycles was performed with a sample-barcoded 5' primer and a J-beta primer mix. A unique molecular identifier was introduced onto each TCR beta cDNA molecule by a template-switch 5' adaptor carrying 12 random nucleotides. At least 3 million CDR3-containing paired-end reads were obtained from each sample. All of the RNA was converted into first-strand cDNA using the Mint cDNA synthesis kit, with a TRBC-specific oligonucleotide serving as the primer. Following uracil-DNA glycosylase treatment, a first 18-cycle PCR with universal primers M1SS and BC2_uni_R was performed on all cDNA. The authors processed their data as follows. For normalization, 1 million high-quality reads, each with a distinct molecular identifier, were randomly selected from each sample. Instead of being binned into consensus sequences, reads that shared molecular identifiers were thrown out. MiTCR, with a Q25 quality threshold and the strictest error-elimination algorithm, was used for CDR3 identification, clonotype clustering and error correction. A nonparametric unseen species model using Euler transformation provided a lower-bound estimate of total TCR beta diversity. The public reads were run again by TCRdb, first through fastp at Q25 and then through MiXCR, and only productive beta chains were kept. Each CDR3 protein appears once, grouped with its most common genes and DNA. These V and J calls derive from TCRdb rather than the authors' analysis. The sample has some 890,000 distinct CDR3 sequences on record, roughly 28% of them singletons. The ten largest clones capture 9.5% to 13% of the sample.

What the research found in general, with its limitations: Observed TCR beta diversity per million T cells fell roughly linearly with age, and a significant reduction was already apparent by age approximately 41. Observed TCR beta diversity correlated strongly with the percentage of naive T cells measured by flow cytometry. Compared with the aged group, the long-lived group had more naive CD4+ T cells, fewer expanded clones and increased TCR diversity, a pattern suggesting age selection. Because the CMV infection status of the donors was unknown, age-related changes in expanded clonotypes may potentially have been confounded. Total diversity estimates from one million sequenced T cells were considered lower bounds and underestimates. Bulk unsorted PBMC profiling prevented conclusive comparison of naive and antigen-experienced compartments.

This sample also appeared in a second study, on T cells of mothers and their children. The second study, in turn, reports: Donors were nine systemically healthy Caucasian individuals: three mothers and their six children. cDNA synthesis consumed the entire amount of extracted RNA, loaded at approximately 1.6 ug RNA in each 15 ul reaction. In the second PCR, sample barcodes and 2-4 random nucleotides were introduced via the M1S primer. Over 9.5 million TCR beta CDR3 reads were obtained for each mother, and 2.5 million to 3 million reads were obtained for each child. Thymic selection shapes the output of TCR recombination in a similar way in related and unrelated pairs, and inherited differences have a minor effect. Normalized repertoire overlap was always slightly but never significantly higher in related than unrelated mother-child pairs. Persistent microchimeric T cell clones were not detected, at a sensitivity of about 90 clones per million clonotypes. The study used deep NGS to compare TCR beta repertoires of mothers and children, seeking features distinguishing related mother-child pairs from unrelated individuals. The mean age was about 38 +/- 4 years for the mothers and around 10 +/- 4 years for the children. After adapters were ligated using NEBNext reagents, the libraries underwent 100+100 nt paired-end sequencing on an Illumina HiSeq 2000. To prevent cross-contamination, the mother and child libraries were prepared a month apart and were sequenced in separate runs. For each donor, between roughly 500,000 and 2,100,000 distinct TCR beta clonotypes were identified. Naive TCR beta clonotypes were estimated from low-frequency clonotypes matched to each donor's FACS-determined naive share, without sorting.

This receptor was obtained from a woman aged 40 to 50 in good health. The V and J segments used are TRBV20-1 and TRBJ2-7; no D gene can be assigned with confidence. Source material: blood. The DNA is TGCAGTGCTAGACGAGCCGAGGCGCCCCCCTACGAGCAGTACTTC. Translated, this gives CSARRAEAPPYEQYF.